This TCR beta chain was identified in a study of T cells after yellow fever vaccination. Notes on the study in general: Peaking on day 5 versus 15, the secondary response was faster but weaker.

The CDR3 extends over 12 amino acids. The V and J ends lost 6 bases and 2 bases respectively, with 7 bases between them. Germline V gives CDR1 MNHEY, CDR2 SVGAGI. This clonotype was found a few times. Its cognate antigen is unknown. Each CDR3 protein gets one entry after TCRdb re-called the 5' RACE reads with MiXCR. The sample yields 250,000 to 300,000 distinct CDR3 sequences, approximately 8% seen once. The clonotype was recovered from a man aged 18 to 29 who received the YFV17D yellow fever vaccine. This chain connects TRBV6-5 to TRBJ1-2; D call uncertain. Sequencing used CD4+ T cells sorted from PBMCs, obtained 5 days after the yellow fever booster vaccination. The DNA of the CDR3 is TGTGCCAGCAGCGACAACAACTATGGCTACACCTTC. It translates to CASSDNNYGYTF.